Presented here are 8 T cell receptor beta chains from one specimen sequenced in a study of blood T cell repertoires in COVID-19. Using immunoSEQ multiplex PCR, the repertoire was profiled, and TCRdb retains in-frame clones only, with some absent. The sample includes under 300,000 clones, about 86% of them seen just once. The sequencing input was peripheral blood. The receptors derive from a woman aged 70-85 years with COVID-19, enrolled during active disease.

This clone was counted once. The rearrangement links TRBV20-1 to TRBJ1-1, with 10 bases identical to TRBD1. CDR1 DFQATT and CDR2 SNEGSKA come from the germline V gene (reference sequence). V was pared by 3 bases and J by 4 bases, with 8 bases of the junction left unmatched. The CDR3 contains 15 residues. CDR3 sequence: CSASRGQGRVTEAFF. CDR3 sequence (DNA): TGCAGTGCTAGTCGGGGACAGGGGCGGGTCACTGAAGCTTTCTTT.

The sample holds one count of this clone. The chain uses TRBV4-2 and TRBJ2-7, with 8 nucleotides matching TRBD1. The CDR3 runs to 14 residues. With V trimmed by 1 base and J by 5 bases, 4 bases remained unmatched. Germline V lookup: CDR1 LGHNA, CDR2 YNFKEQ. The CDR3 is CASSQARGLNEQYF. CDR3 bases: TGTGCCAGCAGCCAAGCCAGGGGGCTGAACGAGCAGTACTTC.

The chain carries TRBV28 and TRBJ1-1, with 8 nucleotides matching TRBD1. Trimming cost V 4 bases and J 0 bases; bases outside gene matches: 10. There are 17 residues in the CDR3. Germline CDR1 is MDHEN and CDR2 is SYDVKM. The CDR3 spells CASSSTGTGRMNTEAFF. The CDR3 bases are TGTGCCAGCAGTTCAACCGGGACAGGACGGATGAACACTGAAGCTTTCTTT.

This clone showed up just a few times. The chain joins TRBV5-1 to TRBJ1-1; 9 bases match TRBD1. Germline V lookup: CDR1 SGHRS, CDR2 YFSETQ. This CDR3 has 15 amino acids. The V gene end was trimmed by 3 bases and the J gene end by 3 bases; junction bases not matched to a gene: 6. The DNA of the CDR3 is TGCGCCAGCAGCTCCGGGACAGGGTTAGACACTGAAGCTTTCTTT. This gives the protein CASSSGTGLDTEAFF.

V is TRBV19 and J is TRBJ1-1; D gene ambiguous. The CDR3 runs to 13 residues. Germline V gene lookup returns CDR1 LNHDA and CDR2 SQIVND (reference sequence). V gave up 10 bases and J gave up 3 bases, with 15 bases separating them. In DNA form, the CDR3 reads TGTGCCACCAAGTCGGAACAGTACACTGAAGCTTTCTTT. It translates to CATKSEQYTEAFF.

This clone was seen a single time. The chain combines TRBV7-8 with TRBJ1-5; TRBD1 matches 11 bases. The V and J ends lost 5 bases and 4 bases, in that order; junction bases with no gene match: 7. The CDR3 has 16 residues. CDR1 and CDR2 from the germline V gene are SGHVS and FQNEAQ. The CDR3 DNA reads TGTGCCAGCAGCGTGAGTGGACAGGGGGCGAATCAGCCCCAGCATTTT. Translating it yields CASSVSGQGANQPQHF.

The V gene is TRBV5-1, the J gene TRBJ2-1; 7 bases align to TRBD2. CDR1 SGHRS and CDR2 YFSETQ come from the germline V gene. V shed 1 base, J shed 4 bases, and the junction held 8 bases outside the gene matches. This CDR3 comprises 16 residues. In DNA, the CDR3 is TGCGCCAGCAGCTTGCAAGCGGGGACCCTTTACAATGAGCAGTTCTTC. Protein: CASSLQAGTLYNEQFF.

The J gene is TRBJ2-5, the V gene TRBV11-2; 9 nucleotides line up with TRBD2. Per germline, CDR1 SGHAT and CDR2 FQNNGV. This CDR3 is built from 15 residues. The trim removed 5 bases at V and 4 bases at J, leaving 8 bases unmatched. The CDR3 coding sequence is TGTGCCAGCAGCCAGGGCGGGGGGGGAGGAGAGACCCAGTACTTC. Residues: CASSQGGGGGETQYF.